Below are 19 T cell receptor beta chains sequenced from a single sample in a study of cytomegalovirus exposure and HLA in healthy donors. PCR amplification relied on 60 Vbeta primers (plus 13 Jbeta primers). The method was immunoSEQ multiplex PCR; TCRdb's version includes in-frame clones alone and lacks a portion of them. This repertoire shows 150,000 or so clones, around 77% found once; its top ten account for 4.2%. Sequencing was performed on PBMCs. These receptors were obtained from a male donor in good health and CMV-seropositive.

J is TRBJ2-2 and V is TRBV7-6; D perhaps matches TRBD2 (7 bases). The CDR3 is 17 amino acids. In germline, CDR1 is SGHVS, CDR2 FNYEAQ. V gave up 0 bases and J gave up 3 bases, with 14 bases separating them. In DNA, the CDR3 is TGTGCCAGCAGCTTAGCGAGGGGGGGGGCTGACACCGGGGAGCTGTTTTTT. This sequence encodes CASSLARGGADTGELFF.

For the CDR3, the DNA is TGTGCCAGCAGTGGCAGAAAAGTAGGAAACACCATATATTTT. The encoded protein is CASSGRKVGNTIYF. The chain is built from TRBV6-5 and TRBJ1-3; D is undetermined. CDR3 length equals 14 residues. V lost 5 bases, J lost 4 bases, and 12 bases lay in between. The germline V gene encodes CDR1 MNHEY and CDR2 SVGAGI.

This chain connects TRBV19 to TRBJ1-2, with 7 bases fitting TRBD1. Germline CDR1 and CDR2: LNHDA and SQIVND (reference sequence). This CDR3 contains 16 residues. V lost 7 bases, J lost 4 bases, and 15 bases stayed unmatched. The DNA for the CDR3 is TGTGCCAGTACCCCGGGACAGCAGATACTGATCTATGGCTACACCTTC. This codes for CASTPGQQILIYGYTF. Complete variable domain (other parts from reference TRBV19 and TRBJ1-2): DGGITQSPKYLFRKEGQNVTLSCEQNLNHDAMYWYRQDPGQGLRLIYYSQIVNDFQKGDIAEGYSVSREKKESFPLTVTSAQKNPTAFYLCASTPGQQILIYGYTFGSGTRLTVV.

Concerning this clone itself: The same CDR3 also results from other DNA sequences found in this sample. V gene TRBV28 combines with J gene TRBJ2-6; 7 nucleotides match TRBD1. This CDR3 region has 17 residues. Germline CDR1 reads MDHEN; CDR2 reads SYDVKM. V shed 9 bases and J 0 bases; nucleotides not matched to a gene: 11. DNA for the CDR3: TGTGCCAGTATCGGGACAGCAGAAAGCTCTGGGGCCAACGTCCTGACTTTC. Translating it yields CASIGTAESSGANVLTF.

The CDR3 sequence: CASKDGGSFIETQYF. The CDR3 DNA is TGCGCCAGCAAGGACGGCGGGAGCTTTATTGAGACCCAGTACTTC. This chain uses TRBV5-1 with TRBJ2-5; 7 nucleotides line up with TRBD2. Unmatched junction bases numbered 13, after V lost 6 bases and J lost 5 bases. The CDR3 runs to 15 residues. Per germline, CDR1 SGHRS and CDR2 YFSETQ.

The chain is built from TRBV7-8 and TRBJ1-1; tentative D call: TRBD1 (5 bases). V was clipped by 1 base and J by 1 base, with 19 bases between them. Germline V CDR1 and CDR2: SGHVS, FQNEAQ. This CDR3 contains 18 residues. The CDR3 DNA is TGTGCCAGCAGCTTAGTGAGTTCACAGGCGGGGTGGAACACTGAAGCTTTCTTT. Amino acids: CASSLVSSQAGWNTEAFF.

This chain uses TRBV28 with TRBJ2-7; tentative D call: TRBD2 (5 bases). The germline CDR1 and CDR2 sequences are MDHEN and SYDVKM. V lost 2 bases to trimming and J lost 6 bases, with 14 bases between them. This CDR3 has 14 amino acids. DNA of the CDR3: TGTGCCAGCAGTTTAAGGCGGGTAGCGCGCGAGCAGTACTTC. Translated, it gives CASSLRRVAREQYF.

This chain links TRBV11-2 with TRBJ2-7; possibly TRBD1 for D (6 bases). Germline V lookup: CDR1 SGHAT, CDR2 FQNNGV. V was shortened by 6 bases and J by 0 bases, with 21 bases between the two germline ends. This CDR3 spans 17 amino acids. The CDR3 region is CASSTNTGTRSSYEQYF. CDR3 in DNA: TGTGCCAGCAGTACCAATACAGGGACGAGGAGCTCCTACGAGCAGTACTTC.

This clone has just one count. At one boundary the junction diverges from the germline segment, which might be a read error. V and J are TRBV11-1 and TRBJ2-7; weak D call: TRBD2 (6 bases). The CDR3 is 13 amino acids. Germline lookup yields CDR1 SGHAT and CDR2 FQDESV (reference sequence). The CDR3 DNA is TGTGCCAGCAGCGTAGCGGTAACGGGCGAGCAGTACTTC. It is translated as CASSVAVTGEQYF.

V gene TRBV2 combines with J gene TRBJ1-5; D possibly corresponds to TRBD1 (5 bases). Trimming cost V 8 bases and J 2 bases, with 13 bases left between them. Germline V lookup: CDR1 SNHLY, CDR2 FYNNEI. This CDR3 is built from 14 residues. The CDR3: CASGYGGGNQPQHF. The CDR3 DNA is TGTGCCAGCGGATACGGAGGGGGCAATCAGCCCCAGCATTTT.

This chain links TRBV5-1 with TRBJ2-7, with D perhaps TRBD2 (6 bases). This CDR3 is built from 15 residues. V shed 4 bases and J shed 1 base, with 15 bases lying between them. The germline gives CDR1 SGHRS, CDR2 YFSETQ. The CDR3 DNA reads TGCGCCAGCAGCCCCTTCCCGGGAGAGTCCTACGAGCAGTACTTC. This codes for CASSPFPGESYEQYF.

This clone was seen just once. The chain joins TRBV4-2 to TRBJ2-1; tentative D call: TRBD2 (6 bases). The CDR3 is 15 residues long. Germline CDR1 LGHNA, CDR2 YNFKEQ. V gave up 1 base and J gave up 4 bases, with 11 bases separating them. CDR3 in amino acids: CASSQVGGNYNEQFF. The CDR3 nucleotides read TGTGCCAGCAGCCAAGTGGGAGGAAATTACAATGAGCAGTTCTTC.

This chain uses TRBV5-1 with TRBJ2-5; TRBD1 might be the D (5 bases). The germline gives CDR1 SGHRS, CDR2 YFSETQ. Between the trimmed V and J ends, which lost 0 bases and 5 bases, there was a span of 14 bases. The length of the CDR3 is 15 residues. Written as DNA, the CDR3 is TGCGCCAGCAGCTTGGAGGTAGGCCCAGGGGAGACCCAGTACTTC. This gives the protein CASSLEVGPGETQYF.

V usage is TRBV6-5 and J usage is TRBJ2-7; perhaps TRBD2 as D (5 bases). Per the germline V gene, CDR1 is MNHEY and CDR2 is SVGAGI. V was trimmed by 0 bases and J by 2 bases, leaving 14 bases between them. The CDR3 length is 16 residues. CDR3 DNA sequence: TGTGCCAGCAGTTACTCGGTTGGTCGGGGAGCCTACGAGCAGTACTTC. Protein product: CASSYSVGRGAYEQYF.

V is TRBV7-9 and J is TRBJ1-4; 7 bases are shared with TRBD1. Trimming took 0 bases from V and 10 from J; bases not matched to a gene: 11. The CDR3 has 16 amino acids. CDR1 is SEHNR and CDR2 is FQNEAQ in the germline V gene (reference sequence). CDR3 residues: CASSLAPAGGDLKLFF. The CDR3 DNA reads TGTGCCAGCAGCTTAGCGCCTGCAGGGGGAGACCTAAAACTGTTTTTT.

The V gene is TRBV19, the J gene TRBJ1-2, with D possibly matching TRBD1 (6 bases). V was trimmed by 5 bases and J by 6 bases, leaving 16 bases between them. There are 14 residues in the CDR3. Germline V lookup: CDR1 LNHDA, CDR2 SQIVND (reference sequence). CDR3 nucleotides: TGTGCCAGTAGTGACAGGCCCGGTATAGATGGCTACACCTTC. Translating gives CASSDRPGIDGYTF. Variable domain in full (rest from reference TRBV19 and TRBJ1-2): DGGITQSPKYLFRKEGQNVTLSCEQNLNHDAMYWYRQDPGQGLRLIYYSQIVNDFQKGDIAEGYSVSREKKESFPLTVTSAQKNPTAFYLCASSDRPGIDGYTFGSGTRLTVV.

V gene TRBV5-4 combines with J gene TRBJ2-1; 10 bases align to TRBD2. Germline V gives CDR1 SGHNT, CDR2 YYREEE (reference sequence). J gave up 2 bases and V 4 bases, and 6 bases lay outside the gene matches. This CDR3 has 16 amino acids. CDR3 sequence (DNA): TGTGCCAGCAGCCAAGATCTAGCGGGAGCCTACAATGAGCAGTTCTTC. Translating it yields CASSQDLAGAYNEQFF.

The CDR3 spells CASSLLQGSGNTIYF. CDR3 DNA: TGTGCCAGCAGTTTATTACAGGGGTCTGGAAACACCATATATTTT. The rearrangement uses TRBV28 and TRBJ1-3; 7 bases agree with TRBD1. The V gene's germline CDR1 is MDHEN and CDR2 SYDVKM. V was clipped by 1 base and J by 1 base; unmatched bases: 1. This CDR3 is built from 15 residues.

V and J are TRBV6-5 and TRBJ1-1; D not certain. The CDR3 extends over 15 amino acids. The ends were cut back, 0 bases at V and 4 bases at J, with 12 bases in the middle. From germline, CDR1 is MNHEY and CDR2 SVGAGI. CDR3 nucleotides: TGTGCCAGCAGTTACTCGAGAGGGAAGGGCACTGAAGCTTTCTTT. Its protein is CASSYSRGKGTEAFF.